Listed below are T cell receptor beta chains from one sample, sequenced in a study of cytotoxic CD8 clonotypes in ibrutinib-treated CLL. TCRdb keeps only in-frame clones here, not all; method: immunoSEQ multiplex PCR. The top ten clones hold 25% to 30% of a sample with some 150,000 clones, 60% to 85% of them seen once. Sequences were derived from PBMCs, sampled after 12 months of ibrutinib treatment. The source of these receptors is a human donor with chronic lymphocytic leukemia. Both conserved end residues are part of each CDR3. A D gene is named only where the DNA matches it firmly. Where a row states a size, it is once, few, many or the class of an expanded clone; other rows omit it.

V gene	clone size	J gene	D gene	CDR3 protein	CDR3 DNA
TRBV6-1	few	TRBJ1-2	NA	CASSEAGGLANYGYTF	TGTGCCAGCAGTGAAGCTGGAGGGCTAGCTAACTATGGCTACACCTTC
TRBV19	few	TRBJ1-5	NA	CASSLDRTLHF	TGTGCCAGTAGTCTTGACAGAACCTTGCATTTT
TRBV28	few	TRBJ1-2	NA	CASIPHLGYGYTF	TGTGCCAGCATCCCCCACCTGGGGTATGGCTACACCTTC
TRBV5-1	NA	TRBJ1-4	NA	CASSSGEKLFF	TGCGCCAGCAGTTCAGGCGAAAAACTGTTTTTT
TRBV27	once	TRBJ2-2	TRBD1	CASSLSEPRTGGSGELFF	TGTGCCAGCAGTTTATCGGAACCACGTACAGGGGGCTCCGGGGAGCTGTTTTTT
TRBV5-3	NA	TRBJ1-1	NA	CARSPSTRLNTEAFF	TGTGCCAGAAGCCCCTCGACGCGGCTTAACACTGAAGCTTTCTTT
TRBV9	NA	TRBJ2-1	NA	CASSGRIGTKRYNEQFF	TGTGCCAGCAGCGGAAGGATTGGGACAAAACGGTACAATGAGCAGTTCTTC
TRBV2	many	TRBJ1-5	TRBD1	CASTLGQAQGPQHF	TGTGCCAGCACTTTGGGACAGGCGCAGGGGCCCCAGCATTTT
TRBV2	NA	TRBJ2-5	NA	CASSFTTGSETQYF	TGTGCCAGCAGTTTCACTACAGGGTCGGAGACCCAGTACTTC
TRBV5-6	NA	TRBJ2-7	NA	CASSPTGTKGYEQYF	TGTGCCAGCAGCCCGACCGGGACGAAAGGCTACGAGCAGTACTTC
TRBV2	NA	TRBJ2-7	NA	CASSIQGGYEQYF	TGTGCCAGCAGTATACAGGGAGGCTACGAGCAGTACTTC
TRBV30	NA	TRBJ2-1	NA	CAWTRINEQFF	TGTGCCTGGACTCGCATAAATGAGCAGTTCTTC
TRBV27	NA	TRBJ2-7	NA	CASSFRVAYEQYF	TGTGCCAGCAGCTTCAGGGTCGCCTACGAGCAGTACTTC
TRBV6-1	NA	TRBJ1-3	NA	CASSEYAPRSGNTIYF	TGTGCCAGCAGTGAGTATGCACCCCGATCTGGAAACACCATATATTTT